This TCR beta chain was recovered during a study of blood T cell repertoires in COVID-19. Study information: Acute and convalescent COVID-19 samples came from the United States, Italy and Spain. Sample material is recorded as cDNA or gDNA derived from T cells, B-cell-depleted T cells, or PBMCs.

Study processing details: It was from reference gene primer amplification that nucleated cell counts were estimated. Using immunoSEQ multiplex PCR, the repertoire was profiled, and TCRdb retains in-frame clones only, with some absent. V, J and clone size derive from that table, while D and trimming were established from the DNA sequence. Of tens of thousands of clones in the sample, approximately 92% were seen once. The junction had 12 bases not matched to a gene; V was cut back by 7 bases and J by 9 bases. CDR1 is SQVTM and CDR2 is ANQGSEA in the germline V gene. The CDR3 is 15 amino acids. The J gene is TRBJ2-1, the V gene TRBV29-1; the match to TRBD2 covers 13 bases. The receptor was isolated from a human donor in a cohort sampled during active COVID-19. Specimen: peripheral blood. The CDR3 loop is CSGLRTSGRNGEQFF. The CDR3 region has the DNA TGCAGCGGCCTAAGGACTAGCGGGAGAAATGGTGAGCAGTTCTTC.